What follows are 9 T cell receptor beta chains derived from one specimen sequenced in a study of T cell changes during pregnancy in multiple sclerosis. Repertoires were generated with immunoSEQ multiplex PCR, while TCRdb's copy carries only in-frame clones and drops some. Here the sample spans 50,000 to 65,000 clones, around 97% being singletons. Here the sequenced sample was CD8+ T cells from peripheral blood mononuclear cells, taken after pregnancy. The source is a female donor with multiple sclerosis, enrolled in a pregnancy study.

V usage is TRBV5-1 and J usage is TRBJ2-3; D may be TRBD1 (6 bases). CDR3 length: 16 residues. Germline V lookup: CDR1 SGHRS, CDR2 YFSETQ. V was clipped by 0 bases and J by 2 bases, with 13 bases between them. CDR3 loop: CASSLDPGVPTDTQYF. CDR3 nucleotides: TGCGCCAGCAGCTTGGACCCAGGGGTTCCCACAGATACGCAGTATTTT.

The chain is built from TRBV19 and TRBJ2-2; D may be TRBD1 (5 bases). This CDR3 is built from 19 residues. Trimming took 3 bases from V and 5 from J, leaving 25 bases between them. Germline-derived CDR1 and CDR2 are LNHDA and SQIVND (reference sequence). CDR3 nucleotides: TGTGCCAGTAGTATCCCCCCAGACAGTGCACATTTTCTAACCGGGGAGCTGTTTTTT. Translation gives CASSIPPDSAHFLTGELFF.

The chain couples TRBV27 to TRBJ2-7; 8 nucleotides align to TRBD2. Trimming removed 6 bases from V and 6 bases from J; junction bases left unmatched: 16. CDR3 length equals 16 residues. The germline CDR1 and CDR2 sequences are MNHEY and SMNVEV (reference sequence). The CDR3 protein is CASRTGTGTSGGEQYF. The CDR3 DNA follows: TGTGCCAGCAGGACGGGGACCGGGACTAGTGGGGGCGAGCAGTACTTC.

The chain carries TRBV10-2 and TRBJ1-1, with TRBD1 matching over 9 bases. V shed 5 bases and J 0 bases; nucleotides not matched to a gene: 4. The germline V gene has CDR1 WSHSY and CDR2 SAAADI. The CDR3 has 15 amino acids. The CDR3 DNA reads TGCGCCAGCAGTTTTTGGACAGGGGTGAACACTGAAGCTTTCTTT. Residues: CASSFWTGVNTEAFF.

The chain has TRBV6-6 and TRBJ1-1, with no clear D. This CDR3 comprises 13 residues. V shed 6 bases and J shed 6 bases, with 14 bases lying between them. Germline CDR1 is MNHNY and CDR2 is SVGAGI (reference sequence). In nucleotides, the CDR3 is TGTGCCAGCAGCTACACAGCGGCCTCTGAAGCTTTCTTT. It codes for CASSYTAASEAFF.

CDR3 loop: CASSFRGIDGYTF. The DNA for the CDR3 is TGTGCCAGCAGTTTCAGGGGTATAGATGGCTACACCTTC. The chain joins TRBV28 to TRBJ1-2, with D possibly TRBD1 on 6 matching bases. V gave up 3 bases and J gave up 6 bases, with 11 bases separating them. In germline, CDR1 is MDHEN, CDR2 SYDVKM. The CDR3 has 13 amino acids.

The chain recombines TRBV5-4 with TRBJ1-5, with 7 bases that match TRBD1. This CDR3 spans 12 amino acids. CDR1 is SGHNT and CDR2 is YYREEE in the germline V gene (reference sequence). V lost 4 bases to trimming and J lost 16 bases; unmatched junction nucleotides: 11. CDR3 protein: CASSLQGGSLHF. The CDR3 DNA reads TGTGCCAGCAGCCTCCAGGGGGGCAGTTTACATTTT.

V and J are TRBV19 and TRBJ2-1, with 7 bases that match TRBD2. V lost 3 bases to trimming and J lost 7 bases; unmatched junction nucleotides: 3. Germline V gene lookup returns CDR1 LNHDA and CDR2 SQIVND (reference sequence). The CDR3 totals 13 residues. As DNA, the CDR3 is TGTGCCAGTAGTATGACTAGCCAGAATGAGCAGTTCTTC. Its protein product is CASSMTSQNEQFF.

The V and J genes are TRBV29-1 and TRBJ2-7; no clear D. The V and J ends lost 2 bases and 3 bases respectively, with 14 bases between them. The CDR3 is 14 amino acids. In germline, CDR1 is SQVTM, CDR2 ANQGSEA. DNA for the CDR3: TGCAGCGTTGAATGGGTTGGCGGCGACTACGAGCAGTACTTC. Residues: CSVEWVGGDYEQYF.